These 12 T cell receptor beta chains originate from one sample sequenced in a study of cytomegalovirus exposure and HLA in healthy donors (dated 2017 in TCRdb). Libraries were built with the immunoSEQ multiplex PCR assay. This is the immuneACCESS table as TCRdb keeps it, with only in-frame sequences that have V and J called. A part of the clones is gone; compared with another copy, unresolved V genes explain less than half, and the rest is unexplained. The sample data list 150,000 or so clones, and 70% to 90% of these were observed just once. Clones ranked in the top ten supply roughly 6.4% of the sample. Sequencing was carried out using PBMCs. These receptor sequences come from a woman aged 25 to 45 in good health and CMV-seropositive.

This clone has only one observation. The chain has TRBV5-1 and TRBJ2-7; D ambiguous. Trimming removed 1 base at V and 3 bases at J, with 8 bases between. The CDR3 contains 13 residues. CDR1 and CDR2 (germline): SGHRS, YFSETQ. In DNA, the CDR3 is TGCGCCAGCAGCTTGAACCAGTTCTACGAGCAGTACTTC. Translated, it gives CASSLNQFYEQYF. Full variable domain (missing parts from reference TRBV5-1 and TRBJ2-7): KAGVTQTPRYLIKTRGQQVTLSCSPISGHRSVSWYQQTPGQGLQFLFEYFSETQRNKGNFPGRFSGRQFSNSRSEMNVSTLELGDSALYLCASSLNQFYEQYFGPGTRLTVT.

The chain links TRBV5-4 to TRBJ2-7; TRBD1 might be the D (5 bases). Trimming shortened V by 2 bases and J by 5 bases, and 11 bases separated the two germline ends. The CDR3 runs to 13 residues. Looked up from germline, CDR1 is SGHNT and CDR2 is YYREEE (reference sequence). CDR3 in DNA: TGTGCCAGCAGCTTAACAGGTTGGAACGAGCAGTACTTC. Protein sequence: CASSLTGWNEQYF. Based on the CDR3 plus reference TRBV5-4 and TRBJ2-7, the full variable domain is ETGVTQSPTHLIKTRGQQVTLRCSSQSGHNTVSWYQQALGQGPQFIFQYYREEENGRGNFPPRFSGLQFPNYSSELNVNALELDDSALYLCASSLTGWNEQYFGPGTRLTVT.

J is TRBJ2-3 and V is TRBV6-1; D is ambiguous. The V end lost 1 base, the J end lost 3 bases, and 14 bases lay between the germline ends. The CDR3 length is 16 residues. Germline V gives CDR1 MNHNS, CDR2 SASEGT. DNA for the CDR3: TGTGCCAGCAGTGAAGTCGCACTCCTCTGGACAGATACGCAGTATTTT. This sequence encodes CASSEVALLWTDTQYF.

This chain links TRBV2 with TRBJ1-6, with 10 bases fitting TRBD1. CDR3 length: 15 amino acids. With 8 bases clipped from V and 4 bases from J, the junction kept 5 bases outside the gene matches. CDR1 SNHLY and CDR2 FYNNEI come from the germline V gene. CDR3 region: CASRDRGLYNSPLHF. The CDR3 DNA reads TGTGCCAGCCGGGACAGGGGTTTATATAATTCACCCCTCCACTTT.

The genes are TRBV15 and TRBJ1-1; a weak D match, TRBD1 (6 bases). V lost 0 bases and J lost 5, with 16 bases in between. The CDR3 loop spans 16 amino acids. The V gene's germline CDR1 is LNHNV and CDR2 YYDKDF (reference sequence). CDR3 nucleotides: TGTGCCACCAGCAGAGAACCAGGGGTCGTGGTGACTGAAGCTTTCTTT. Translation gives CATSREPGVVVTEAFF.

J is TRBJ2-2 and V is TRBV5-1; 8 nucleotides align to TRBD2. The CDR3 loop spans 16 amino acids. Per germline, CDR1 SGHRS and CDR2 YFSETQ. The V segment lost 0 bases and the J segment 3 bases; nucleotides outside the gene matches: 4. Here the CDR3 DNA reads TGCGCCAGCAGCTTGGTGGCGGGGGGATACACCGGGGAGCTGTTTTTT. This gives the protein CASSLVAGGYTGELFF.

The rearrangement links TRBV7-9 to TRBJ2-2; 9 bases match TRBD1. CDR1 and CDR2 from the germline V gene are SEHNR and FQNEAQ (reference sequence). There are 15 residues in the CDR3. Unmatched junction bases numbered 6, after V lost 4 bases and J lost 6 bases. CDR3 residues: CASSSRQGVPGELFF. CDR3 sequence (DNA): TGTGCCAGCAGCTCCCGACAGGGGGTCCCCGGGGAGCTGTTTTTT.

This rearrangement joins TRBV7-2 to TRBJ1-2; possible D gene TRBD1, 6 bases. The germline V gene has CDR1 SGHTA and CDR2 FQGNSA. V was pared by 3 bases and J by 0 bases, with 17 bases between. This CDR3 is 17 amino acids long. CDR3 bases: TGTGCCAGCAGCTTTAGCGCCCGGGACACTGCTAACTATGGCTACACCTTC. It translates to CASSFSARDTANYGYTF.

This clone showed up just once. This sequence joins TRBV18 and TRBJ1-6, with a possible D match to TRBD1 (6 bases). With 3 bases removed from V and 5 bases from J, the gap between germline ends came to 8 bases. The germline V gene encodes CDR1 KGHSH and CDR2 LQKENI. The CDR3 loop spans 14 amino acids. CDR3 in amino acids: CASSPGANNSPLHF. CDR3 in DNA: TGTGCCAGCTCACCGGGGGCGAATAATTCACCCCTCCACTTT.

V usage is TRBV27 and J usage is TRBJ1-1, with no clear D. V shed 8 bases and J shed 2 bases, with 18 bases lying between them. Germline V gene sequence: CDR1 MNHEY, CDR2 SMNVEV (reference sequence). There are 15 residues in the CDR3. Here the CDR3 reads CASHQNKHANTEAFF. The CDR3 DNA follows: TGTGCCAGCCACCAAAATAAACACGCTAACACTGAAGCTTTCTTT.

This clone came up once. The V and J genes are TRBV4-1 and TRBJ1-4; 8 bases align to TRBD1. CDR3 length: 17 amino acids. Trimming removed 3 bases from V and 0 bases from J; junction bases left unmatched: 6. The germline CDR1 and CDR2 sequences are MGHRA and YSYEKL. Here the CDR3 DNA reads TGCGCCAGCAGCCAGTTACCGGGACAGGCAACTAATGAAAAACTGTTTTTT. It yields the protein CASSQLPGQATNEKLFF.

The chain employs TRBV9 and TRBJ2-5, with TRBD2 matching 7 bases. Germline values: CDR1 SGDLS, CDR2 YYNGEE. The CDR3 is 16 amino acids. J gave up 5 bases and V 4 bases, and 14 bases lay outside the gene matches. CDR3 sequence (DNA): TGTGCCAGCAGCTCCGGGCGGGACTACTATGGGGAGACCCAGTACTTC. Translated, it gives CASSSGRDYYGETQYF.